The rows below give T cell receptor beta chains drawn from one sample of a study of blood T cell repertoires in COVID-19. The data were produced by immunoSEQ multiplex PCR, yet TCRdb's version contains in-frame clones alone and is incomplete. The profile shows more than 140,000 clones, roughly 82% of them singletons. Sequencing was performed on peripheral blood. Receptors originate from a woman in her forties or fifties in a cohort sampled during active or convalescent COVID-19. Each CDR3 is given with its conserved first and last residue. A D gene is named only where the DNA matches it firmly.

j_call: TRBJ1-2
v_call: TRBV19
d_call: TRBD1
cdr3_aa: CASSPPGGQGNYGYTF
cdr3_nt: TGTGCCAGTAGTCCCCCCGGGGGACAGGGGAATTATGGCTACACCTTC

j_call: TRBJ2-3
v_call: TRBV27
d_call: TRBD1
cdr3_aa: CASSFDRVRTDTQYF
cdr3_nt: TGTGCCAGCAGTTTCGACAGGGTAAGAACAGATACGCAGTATTTT

j_call: TRBJ1-2
v_call: TRBV7-2
d_call: TRBD1
cdr3_aa: CASSLAGTVDYGYTF
cdr3_nt: TGTGCCAGCAGCTTAGCAGGGACAGTGGACTATGGCTACACCTTC

j_call: TRBJ2-1
v_call: TRBV7-8
d_call: -
cdr3_aa: CASSLVADYNEQFF
cdr3_nt: TGTGCCAGCAGCTTAGTAGCGGATTACAATGAGCAGTTCTTC

j_call: TRBJ1-4
v_call: TRBV10-3
d_call: -
cdr3_aa: CAISDQGLGEKLFF
cdr3_nt: TGTGCCATCAGTGACCAGGGGTTGGGGGAAAAACTGTTTTTT

j_call: TRBJ1-5
v_call: TRBV6-2/TRBV6-3
d_call: TRBD1
cdr3_aa: CASSYSPTGVQPQHF
cdr3_nt: TGTGCCAGCAGTTACTCCCCCACAGGGGTTCAGCCCCAGCATTTT

j_call: TRBJ2-5
v_call: TRBV10-1
d_call: TRBD1
cdr3_aa: CASTSGTGFQETQYF
cdr3_nt: TGCGCCAGCACTTCTGGGACAGGGTTCCAAGAGACCCAGTACTTC

j_call: TRBJ1-5
v_call: TRBV12-5
d_call: -
cdr3_aa: CASGLGSGPQHF
cdr3_nt: TGTGCTAGTGGTTTGGGGTCGGGGCCCCAGCATTTT

j_call: TRBJ1-1
v_call: TRBV3-1/TRBV3-2
d_call: -
cdr3_aa: CASSQGTGTRELLGEAFF
cdr3_nt: TGTGCCAGCAGCCAAGGGACGGGAACAAGAGAACTCCTAGGGGAAGCTTTCTTT

j_call: TRBJ1-1
v_call: TRBV5-6
d_call: -
cdr3_aa: CASSLFGDGEAFF
cdr3_nt: TGTGCCAGCAGCTTGTTCGGAGATGGTGAAGCTTTCTTT

j_call: TRBJ1-2
v_call: TRBV6-5
d_call: -
cdr3_aa: CASTPGGANYGYTF
cdr3_nt: TGTGCCAGCACTCCGGGGGGAGCGAACTATGGCTACACCTTC

j_call: TRBJ2-3
v_call: TRBV24-1
d_call: -
cdr3_aa: CATSDPTSLETQYF
cdr3_nt: TGTGCCACCAGTGACCCGACGTCCCTAGAAACGCAGTATTTT

j_call: TRBJ1-2
v_call: TRBV20-1
d_call: -
cdr3_aa: CSARDRLEPPF
cdr3_nt: TGCAGTGCTAGAGATAGGCTAGAGCCTCCCTTC

j_call: TRBJ1-1
v_call: TRBV7-9
d_call: TRBD1
cdr3_aa: CASSLAVGQGGTEAFF
cdr3_nt: TGTGCCAGCAGCTTAGCCGTGGGACAGGGTGGAACTGAAGCTTTCTTT

j_call: TRBJ2-1
v_call: TRBV9
d_call: TRBD2
cdr3_aa: CASSSMGGDNEQFF
cdr3_nt: TGTGCCAGCAGCTCCATGGGGGGGGACAATGAGCAGTTCTTC

j_call: TRBJ2-7
v_call: TRBV3-1/TRBV3-2
d_call: TRBD1
cdr3_aa: CASSQGTGTFREQYF
cdr3_nt: TGTGCCAGCAGCCAAGGGACAGGGACCTTTCGGGAGCAGTACTTC

j_call: TRBJ2-3
v_call: TRBV4-2
d_call: TRBD1
cdr3_aa: CASSQAEGARNTQYF
cdr3_nt: TGTGCCAGCAGCCAAGCAGAGGGGGCTCGGAATACGCAGTATTTT